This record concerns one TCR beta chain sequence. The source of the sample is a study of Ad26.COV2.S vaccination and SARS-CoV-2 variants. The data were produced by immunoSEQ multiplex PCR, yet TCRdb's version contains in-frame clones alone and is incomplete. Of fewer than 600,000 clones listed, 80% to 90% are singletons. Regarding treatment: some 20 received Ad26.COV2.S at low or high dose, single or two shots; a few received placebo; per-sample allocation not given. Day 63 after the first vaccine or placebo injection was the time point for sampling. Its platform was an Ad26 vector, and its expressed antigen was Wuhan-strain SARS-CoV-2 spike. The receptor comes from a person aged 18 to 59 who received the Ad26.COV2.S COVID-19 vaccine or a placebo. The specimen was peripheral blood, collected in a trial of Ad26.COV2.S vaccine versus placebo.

CDR3 bases: TGTGCCAGCTCACCGCCCGGGACAGCACAATTCAATCAGCCCCAGCATTTT. Amino acids: CASSPPGTAQFNQPQHF. V is TRBV18 and J is TRBJ1-5; 7 bases map to TRBD1. Germline CDR1 KGHSH, CDR2 LQKENI. Losses at the gene ends were 3 bases for V and 3 bases for J; bases not matched to a gene: 11. CDR3 size: 17 residues.